This T cell receptor (beta chain) originates from a study of memory CD4+ T cells and cytomegalovirus serostatus. Single viable CD3+CD4+CD8-CD45RO+ cells were sorted as the memory CD4+ T cells. Libraries were prepared by immunoSEQ multiplex PCR; TCRdb keeps only in-frame clonotypes and omits some of them. The top ten clones hold 3.6% of a sample with roughly 86,000 clones, over 70% of them seen once. CDR1 is MNHNY, CDR2 SVGAGI, per germline (reference sequence). This CDR3 has 14 residues. With 6 bases removed from V and 3 bases from J, the gap between germline ends came to 13 bases. The sequencing input was memory CD4+ T cells from blood. The sequence came from an adult in good health and CMV-seropositive. The chain recombines TRBV6-6 with TRBJ2-3; D gene unclear. The CDR3 reads CASRLTADTDTQYF. The CDR3 nucleotides read TGTGCCAGCAGGCTAACGGCCGATACAGATACGCAGTATTTT.